This TCR beta chain was sequenced during a study of B cell selection in AIRE deficiency (dated by TCRdb to about 2019). Background for the entire study: Researchers compared the TCRbeta repertoires of sorted blood CD4+ conventional T cells and regulatory T cells from AIRE-deficient patients with the corresponding repertoires from healthy controls. The TCR-sequenced cohort comprised about five AIRE-deficient APECED patients and about five healthy control donors. On the study overall, not on this receptor specifically: Of 3,000 to 4,500 shared Treg TCRbeta sequences, roughly 31% were shared only among healthy donors and around 10% only among patients, suggesting less efficient Treg selection without AIRE. Only TCRbeta chains were sequenced; approximately 40% of shared healthy-donor Treg sequences also occurred in healthy Tconv, possibly because of differing TCRalpha chains. In terms of TCRBV gene usage, CDR3 length and TCR diversity, Tconv and Treg cells from AIRE-deficient patients looked similar to Tconv and Treg cells from healthy donors. Roughly 28% of the Treg TCRbeta sequences shared among healthy donors were detected in patient Tconv cells, suggesting that Treg-biased clones are diverted into the Tconv compartment. Shorter CDR3s were found in shared Treg sequences, reflecting a bias toward rearrangements containing few non-templated nucleotide insertions.

Conventional CD4 T cells were sorted as CD4+CD127+ cells. Control samples came from healthy donors unrelated to the patients. Sorting of Tconv and Treg cells intended for TCRbeta sequencing was performed on a FACSAria flow cytometer. Sorted cells were collected into 5-ml round-bottom polystyrene tubes, and dry cell pellets were frozen at -80°C before sequencing. This clone was recorded once. This clone's antigen is unknown. One base away there is no much larger clone; base qualities are not given. The CDR3 has 15 amino acids, counting the end cysteine and phenylalanine. The read is trimmed to its CDR3 DNA, 45 bases read in frame from base 1. CDR1 and CDR2 (LNHDA, SQIVND) derive from the germline V gene (reference sequence). V is reduced by 3 bases and J by 0 bases, leaving a spacing of 10 bases between them. The immunoSEQ platform was used to sequence the TCRbeta chains. Turning to the authors' computational methods: When conventional T cell repertoires were pooled, patients gave about 11x10^4 distinct in-frame TCRbeta sequences, while healthy donors gave some 130,000. Treg TCRbeta sequences found in two or more individuals were defined as public, and these public Treg TCRbeta sequences were then searched for in Tconv repertoires. Group differences were tested with Mann-Whitney U tests and Bonferroni-Dunn correction in GraphPad Prism 7.03. Drawn from immuneACCESS, this table holds only the in-frame rearrangements with V and J called that TCRdb kept. Clones are partly lost; checked studies trace under half to an unresolved V gene and leave the rest unexplained. For V, J and clone size, that table is used; D and trimming come from the DNA. Counted in this sample were some 25,000 clones; over 95% of them appeared once. Of the sample, roughly 0.23% is held by the ten largest clones.

The rearrangement combines TRBV19 with TRBJ2-3; the D gene assignment is ambiguous. This sequence was found in a human donor in good health. The sample was CD4+CD127+ conventional T cells sorted from PBMCs. The CDR3 protein is CASSMGFSSTDTQYF. The DNA sequence is as follows: TGTGCCAGTAGTATGGGCTTCTCTAGCACAGATACGCAGTATTTT.